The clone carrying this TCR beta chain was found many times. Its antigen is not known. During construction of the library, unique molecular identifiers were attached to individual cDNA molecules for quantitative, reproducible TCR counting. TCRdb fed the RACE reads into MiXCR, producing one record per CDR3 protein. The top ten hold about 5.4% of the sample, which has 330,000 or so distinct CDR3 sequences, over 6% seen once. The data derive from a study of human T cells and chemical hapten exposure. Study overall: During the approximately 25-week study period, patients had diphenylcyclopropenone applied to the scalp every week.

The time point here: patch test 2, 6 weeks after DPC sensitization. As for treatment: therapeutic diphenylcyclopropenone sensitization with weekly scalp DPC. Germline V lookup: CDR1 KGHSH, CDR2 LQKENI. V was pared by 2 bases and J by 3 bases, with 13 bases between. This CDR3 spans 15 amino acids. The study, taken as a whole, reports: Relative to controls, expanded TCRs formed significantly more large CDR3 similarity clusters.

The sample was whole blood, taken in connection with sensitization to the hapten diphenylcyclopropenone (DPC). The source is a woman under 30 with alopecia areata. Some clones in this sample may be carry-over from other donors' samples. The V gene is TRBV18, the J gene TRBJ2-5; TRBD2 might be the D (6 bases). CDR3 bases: TGTGCCAGCTCACCAAGTATTCGCGGGGAAGAGACCCAGTACTTC. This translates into CASSPSIRGEETQYF.